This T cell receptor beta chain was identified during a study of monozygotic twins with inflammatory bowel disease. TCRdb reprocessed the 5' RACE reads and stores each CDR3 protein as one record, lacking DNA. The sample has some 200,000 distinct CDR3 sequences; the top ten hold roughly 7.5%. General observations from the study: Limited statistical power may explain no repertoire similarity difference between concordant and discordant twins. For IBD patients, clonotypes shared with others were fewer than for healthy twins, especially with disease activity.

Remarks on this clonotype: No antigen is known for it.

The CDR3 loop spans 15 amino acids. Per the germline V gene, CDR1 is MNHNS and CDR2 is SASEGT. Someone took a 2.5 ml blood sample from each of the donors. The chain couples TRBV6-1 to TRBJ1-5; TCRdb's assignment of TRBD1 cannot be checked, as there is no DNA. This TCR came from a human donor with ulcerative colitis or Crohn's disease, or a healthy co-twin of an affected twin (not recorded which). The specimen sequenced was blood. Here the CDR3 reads CASLTGQVSNQPQHF.